The T cell receptor beta chain under discussion was sequenced for a study of immune evolution from preneoplasia to lung adenocarcinoma. Method: immunoSEQ multiplex PCR; TCRdb's copy keeps in-frame clones and lacks some. The repertoire holds more than 1,500 clones, with 82% as singletons. The length of the CDR3 is 15 residues. Germline lookup yields CDR1 SGHRS and CDR2 YFSETQ. J gave up 5 bases and V 4 bases, and 8 bases lay outside the gene matches. The V gene is TRBV5-1, the J gene TRBJ2-5; 10 bases agree with TRBD2. The sequencing sample was made of FFPE invasive lung adenocarcinoma tissue. This receptor was obtained from a person in their fifties or sixties with lung adenocarcinoma. The CDR3 reads CASSTRAGGAETQYF. The CDR3 nucleotides are TGCGCCAGCAGCACCCGAGCGGGAGGGGCGGAGACCCAGTACTTC.